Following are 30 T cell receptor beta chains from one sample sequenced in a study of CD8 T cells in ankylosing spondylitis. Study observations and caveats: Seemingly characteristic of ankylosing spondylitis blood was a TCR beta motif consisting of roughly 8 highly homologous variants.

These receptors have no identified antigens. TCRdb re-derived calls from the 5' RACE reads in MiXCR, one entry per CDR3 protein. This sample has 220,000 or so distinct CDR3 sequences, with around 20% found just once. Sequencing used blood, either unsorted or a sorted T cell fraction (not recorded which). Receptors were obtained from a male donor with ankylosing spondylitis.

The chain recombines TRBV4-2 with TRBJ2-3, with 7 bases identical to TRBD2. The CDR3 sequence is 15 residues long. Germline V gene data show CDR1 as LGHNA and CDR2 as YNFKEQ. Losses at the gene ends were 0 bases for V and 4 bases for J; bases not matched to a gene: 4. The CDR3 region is CASSQEGDYADTQYF. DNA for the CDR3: TGTGCCAGCAGCCAAGAGGGGGACTACGCAGATACGCAGTATTTT.

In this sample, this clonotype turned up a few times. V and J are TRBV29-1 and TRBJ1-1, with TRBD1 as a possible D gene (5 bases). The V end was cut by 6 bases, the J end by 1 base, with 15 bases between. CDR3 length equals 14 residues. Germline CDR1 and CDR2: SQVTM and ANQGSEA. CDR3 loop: CSVGPGTANTEAFF. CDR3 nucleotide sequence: TGCAGCGTCGGCCCCGGGACGGCGAACACTGAAGCTTTCTTT.

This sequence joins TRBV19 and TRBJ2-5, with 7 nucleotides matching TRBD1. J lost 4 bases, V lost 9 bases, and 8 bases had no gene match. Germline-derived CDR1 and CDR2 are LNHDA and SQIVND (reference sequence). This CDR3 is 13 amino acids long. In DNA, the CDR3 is TGTGCCAGCAACAGGGGTGGTGGAGAGACCCAGTACTTC. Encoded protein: CASNRGGGETQYF.

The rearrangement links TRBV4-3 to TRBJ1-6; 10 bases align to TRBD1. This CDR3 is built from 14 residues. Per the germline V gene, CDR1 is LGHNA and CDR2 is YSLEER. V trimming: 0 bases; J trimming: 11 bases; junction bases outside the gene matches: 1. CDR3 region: CASSQETGGPPLHF. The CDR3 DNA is TGCGCCAGCAGCCAAGAGACAGGGGGCCCACCCCTCCACTTT.

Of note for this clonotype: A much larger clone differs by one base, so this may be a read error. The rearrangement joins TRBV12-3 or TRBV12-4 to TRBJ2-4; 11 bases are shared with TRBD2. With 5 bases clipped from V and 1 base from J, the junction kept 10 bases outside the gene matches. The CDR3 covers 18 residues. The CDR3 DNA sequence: TGTGCCAGCAGTCCCAATGGGGCTAGCGGGGGGGCCAAAAACATTCAGTACTTC. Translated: CASSPNGASGGAKNIQYF.

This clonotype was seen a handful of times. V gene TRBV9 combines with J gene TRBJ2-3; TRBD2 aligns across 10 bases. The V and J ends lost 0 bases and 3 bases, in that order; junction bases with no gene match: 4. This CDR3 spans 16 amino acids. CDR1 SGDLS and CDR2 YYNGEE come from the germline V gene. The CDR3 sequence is CASSVGTSGVTDTQYF. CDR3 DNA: TGTGCCAGCAGCGTAGGTACTAGCGGGGTTACAGATACGCAGTATTTT.

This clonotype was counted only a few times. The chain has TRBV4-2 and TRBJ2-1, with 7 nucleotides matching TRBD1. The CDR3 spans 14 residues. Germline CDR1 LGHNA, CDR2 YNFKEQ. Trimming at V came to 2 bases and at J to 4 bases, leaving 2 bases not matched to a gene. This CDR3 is CASSQTQGYNEQFF. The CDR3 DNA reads TGTGCCAGCAGCCAAACACAGGGGTACAATGAGCAGTTCTTC.

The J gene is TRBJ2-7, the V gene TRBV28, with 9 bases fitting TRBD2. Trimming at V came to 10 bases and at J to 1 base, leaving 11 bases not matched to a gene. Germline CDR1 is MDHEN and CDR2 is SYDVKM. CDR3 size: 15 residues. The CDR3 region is CATGGASGVSYEQYF. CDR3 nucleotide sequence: TGTGCCACAGGAGGTGCTAGCGGGGTATCCTACGAGCAGTACTTC.

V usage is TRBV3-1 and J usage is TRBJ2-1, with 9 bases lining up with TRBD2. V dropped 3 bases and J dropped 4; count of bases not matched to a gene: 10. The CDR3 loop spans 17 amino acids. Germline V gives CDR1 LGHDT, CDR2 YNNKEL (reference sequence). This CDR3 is CASSQEFSGGLYNEQFF. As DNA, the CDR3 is TGTGCCAGCAGCCAGGAATTCAGCGGGGGGCTATACAATGAGCAGTTCTTC.

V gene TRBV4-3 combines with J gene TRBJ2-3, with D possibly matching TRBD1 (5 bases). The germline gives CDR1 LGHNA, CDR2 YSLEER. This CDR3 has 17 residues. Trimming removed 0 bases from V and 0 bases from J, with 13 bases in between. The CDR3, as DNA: TGCGCCAGCAGCCAAGAGGGGCAGGGCCCTAGCACAGATACGCAGTATTTT. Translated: CASSQEGQGPSTDTQYF.

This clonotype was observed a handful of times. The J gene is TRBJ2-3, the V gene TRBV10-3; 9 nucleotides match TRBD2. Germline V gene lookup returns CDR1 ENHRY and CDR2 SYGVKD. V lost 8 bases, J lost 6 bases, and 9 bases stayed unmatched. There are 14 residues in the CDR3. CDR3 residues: CAIGTSRGADTQYF. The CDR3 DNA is TGTGCCATCGGGACTAGCCGAGGTGCGGATACGCAGTATTTT.

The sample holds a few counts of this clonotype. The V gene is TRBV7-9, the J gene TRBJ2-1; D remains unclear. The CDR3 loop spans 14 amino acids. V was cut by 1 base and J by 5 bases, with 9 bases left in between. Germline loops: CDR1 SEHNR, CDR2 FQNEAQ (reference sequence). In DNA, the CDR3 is TGTGCCAGCAGCTTAGACGGAGTGGACAATGAGCAGTTCTTC. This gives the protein CASSLDGVDNEQFF.

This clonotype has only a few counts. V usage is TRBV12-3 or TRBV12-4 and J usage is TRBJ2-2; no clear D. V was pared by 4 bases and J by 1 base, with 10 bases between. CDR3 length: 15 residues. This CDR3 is CASSSPERNTGELFF. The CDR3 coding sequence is TGTGCCAGCAGTTCCCCCGAGAGGAACACCGGGGAGCTGTTTTTT.

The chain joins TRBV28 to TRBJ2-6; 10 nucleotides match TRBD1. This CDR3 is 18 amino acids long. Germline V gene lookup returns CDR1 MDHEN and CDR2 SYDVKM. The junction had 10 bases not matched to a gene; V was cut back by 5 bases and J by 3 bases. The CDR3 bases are TGTGCCAGCAGTCAAAGGGACAGGGGCTGGTTTGGGGCCAACGTCCTGACTTTC. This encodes CASSQRDRGWFGANVLTF.

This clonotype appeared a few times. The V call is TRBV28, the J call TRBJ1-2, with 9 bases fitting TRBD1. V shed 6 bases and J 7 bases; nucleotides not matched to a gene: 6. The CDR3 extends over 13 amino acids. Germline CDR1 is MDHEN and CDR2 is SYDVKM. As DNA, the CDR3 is TGTGCCAGCAGCAGTCGGACAGGGGTTGGCTACACCTTC. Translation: CASSSRTGVGYTF.

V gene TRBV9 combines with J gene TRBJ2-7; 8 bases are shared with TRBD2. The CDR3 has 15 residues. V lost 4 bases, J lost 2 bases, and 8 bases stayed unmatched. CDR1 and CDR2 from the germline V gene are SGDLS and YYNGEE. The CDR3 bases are TGTGCCAGCAGCCCCTCGGGGGGGGTAACCTACGAGCAGTACTTC. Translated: CASSPSGGVTYEQYF.

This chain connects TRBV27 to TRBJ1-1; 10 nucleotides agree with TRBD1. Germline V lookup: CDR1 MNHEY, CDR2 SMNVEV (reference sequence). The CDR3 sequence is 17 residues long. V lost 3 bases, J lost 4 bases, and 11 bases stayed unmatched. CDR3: CASSFLMGDRGLTEAFF. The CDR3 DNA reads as TGTGCCAGCAGTTTCTTAATGGGAGACAGGGGGCTCACTGAAGCTTTCTTT.

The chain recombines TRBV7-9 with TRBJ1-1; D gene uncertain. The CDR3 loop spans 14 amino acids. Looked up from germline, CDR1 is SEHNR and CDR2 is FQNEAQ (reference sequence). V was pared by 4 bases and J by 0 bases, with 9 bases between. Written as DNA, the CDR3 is TGTGCCAGCAGCTGGGTTCCTTTGAACACTGAAGCTTTCTTT. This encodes CASSWVPLNTEAFF.

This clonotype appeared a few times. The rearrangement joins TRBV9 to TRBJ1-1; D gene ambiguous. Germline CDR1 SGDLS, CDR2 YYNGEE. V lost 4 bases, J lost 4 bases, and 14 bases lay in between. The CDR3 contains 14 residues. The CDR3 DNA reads TGTGCCAGCAGCCCTCCTGCGAGCAGCACTGAAGCTTTCTTT. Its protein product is CASSPPASSTEAFF.

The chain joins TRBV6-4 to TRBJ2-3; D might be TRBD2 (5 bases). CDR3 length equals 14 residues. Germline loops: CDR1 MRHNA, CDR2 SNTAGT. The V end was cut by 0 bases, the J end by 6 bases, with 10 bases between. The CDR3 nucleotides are TGTGCCAGCAGTGACTCGTCAGGAGGCGATACGCAGTATTTT. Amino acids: CASSDSSGGDTQYF.

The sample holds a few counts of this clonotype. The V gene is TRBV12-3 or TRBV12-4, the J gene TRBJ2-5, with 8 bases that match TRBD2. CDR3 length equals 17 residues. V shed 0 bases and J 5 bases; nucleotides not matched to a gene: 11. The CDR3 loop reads CASSLATSGRNEETQYF. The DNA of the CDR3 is TGTGCCAGCAGTTTAGCAACCAGCGGGAGAAACGAGGAGACCCAGTACTTC.

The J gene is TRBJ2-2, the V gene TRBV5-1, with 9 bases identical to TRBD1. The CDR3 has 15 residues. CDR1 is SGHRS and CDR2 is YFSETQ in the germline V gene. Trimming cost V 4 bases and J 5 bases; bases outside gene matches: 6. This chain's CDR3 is CASSMTGGITGELFF. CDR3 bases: TGCGCCAGCAGCATGACAGGGGGGATTACCGGGGAGCTGTTTTTT.

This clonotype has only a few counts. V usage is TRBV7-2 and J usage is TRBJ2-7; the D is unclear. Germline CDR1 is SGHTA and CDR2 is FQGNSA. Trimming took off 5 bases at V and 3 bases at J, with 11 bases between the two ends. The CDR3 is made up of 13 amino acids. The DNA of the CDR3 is TGTGCCAGCAGCCCCTCCGCGGACTACGAGCAGTACTTC. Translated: CASSPSADYEQYF.

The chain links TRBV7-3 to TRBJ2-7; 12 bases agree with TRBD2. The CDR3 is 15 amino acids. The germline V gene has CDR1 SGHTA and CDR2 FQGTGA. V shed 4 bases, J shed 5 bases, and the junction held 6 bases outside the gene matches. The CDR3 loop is CASSSGLAGSHEQYF. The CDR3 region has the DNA TGTGCCAGCAGCTCCGGACTAGCGGGATCCCACGAGCAGTACTTC.

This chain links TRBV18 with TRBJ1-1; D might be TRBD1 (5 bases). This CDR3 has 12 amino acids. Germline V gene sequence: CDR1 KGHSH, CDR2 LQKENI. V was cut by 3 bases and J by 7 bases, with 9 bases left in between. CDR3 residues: CASSPGGIEAFF. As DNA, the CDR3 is TGTGCCAGCTCACCGGGGGGGATTGAAGCTTTCTTT.

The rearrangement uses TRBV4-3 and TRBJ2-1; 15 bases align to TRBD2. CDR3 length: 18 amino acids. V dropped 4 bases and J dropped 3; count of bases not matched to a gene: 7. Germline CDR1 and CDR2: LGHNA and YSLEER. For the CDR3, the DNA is TGCGCCAGCAGCCCGGGACTAGCGGGAGGTGGGGACTACAATGAGCAGTTCTTC. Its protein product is CASSPGLAGGGDYNEQFF.

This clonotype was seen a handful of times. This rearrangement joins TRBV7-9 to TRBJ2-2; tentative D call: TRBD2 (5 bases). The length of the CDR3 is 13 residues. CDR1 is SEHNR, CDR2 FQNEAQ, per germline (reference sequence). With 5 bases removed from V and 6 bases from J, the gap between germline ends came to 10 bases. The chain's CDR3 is CASSDGLAGELFF. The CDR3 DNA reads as TGTGCCAGCAGCGATGGACTGGCCGGGGAGCTGTTTTTT.

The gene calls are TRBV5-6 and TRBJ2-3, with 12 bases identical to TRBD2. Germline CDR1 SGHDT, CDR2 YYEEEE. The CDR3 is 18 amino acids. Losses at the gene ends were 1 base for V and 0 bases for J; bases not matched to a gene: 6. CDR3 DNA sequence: TGTGCCAGCAGCTTGCTCCTAGCGGGGGGGCCGAGCACAGATACGCAGTATTTT. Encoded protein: CASSLLLAGGPSTDTQYF.

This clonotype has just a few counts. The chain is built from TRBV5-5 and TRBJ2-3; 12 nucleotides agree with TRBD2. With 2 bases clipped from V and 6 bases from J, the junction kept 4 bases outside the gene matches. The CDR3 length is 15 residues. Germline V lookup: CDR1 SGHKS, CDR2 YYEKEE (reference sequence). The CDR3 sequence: CASSFLAGGVDTQYF. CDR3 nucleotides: TGTGCCAGCAGCTTCCTAGCGGGAGGGGTGGATACGCAGTATTTT.

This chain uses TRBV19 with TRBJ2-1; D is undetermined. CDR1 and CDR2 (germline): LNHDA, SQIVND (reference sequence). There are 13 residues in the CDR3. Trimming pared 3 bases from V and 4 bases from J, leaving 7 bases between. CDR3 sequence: CASSMNGYNEQFF. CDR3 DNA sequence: TGTGCCAGTAGTATGAACGGGTACAATGAGCAGTTCTTC.